Listed below are T cell receptor beta chains from one sample, sequenced in a study of T cell changes during pregnancy in multiple sclerosis. The assay was immunoSEQ multiplex PCR, and TCRdb's table has in-frame clones only and misses some. The table includes approximately 48,000 clones, 80% to 95% detected once. This specimen consisted of CD4+ T cells from peripheral blood mononuclear cells, obtained after pregnancy. These receptors all come from a female donor with multiple sclerosis, enrolled in a pregnancy study. Both conserved end residues are part of each CDR3. D genes are given only for firm matches. The listing skips clone size in some rows; elsewhere it reads once, few, many or a size class.

j_call | v_call | d_call | clone_size | cdr3_length | cdr3_nt | cdr3_aa
TRBJ2-1 | TRBV7-2 | . | . | 10 | TGTGCCAGCGGCAATCTTGAGCAGTTCTTC | CASGNLEQFF
TRBJ2-7 | TRBV27 | TRBD1 | . | 15 | TGTGCCAGCAGTTTCTCGACAGGGGCCTCCTACGAGCAGTACTTC | CASSFSTGASYEQYF
TRBJ1-3 | TRBV7-6 | TRBD1 | . | 15 | TGTGCCAGCTCGGGACAGGGGGCGTATGGAAACACCATATATTTT | CASSGQGAYGNTIYF
TRBJ2-5 | TRBV6-6 | TRBD2 | . | 15 | TGTGCCAGCAGTTACCCCGGGGGGGGGCAAGAGACCCAGTACTTC | CASSYPGGGQETQYF
TRBJ2-7 | TRBV29-1 | . | . | 13 | TGCAGCGTAGGTTACAGGGTTTGGGACGAGCAGTACTTC | CSVGYRVWDEQYF
TRBJ2-7 | TRBV19 | TRBD1 | . | 14 | TGTGCCAGTAGTATTCAGGGGGCCGGATCTGAGCAGTACTTC | CASSIQGAGSEQYF
TRBJ2-1 | TRBV2 | TRBD2 | . | 14 | TGTGCCATCTCAGCAATTCTAGCGGGACGAGAGCAGTTCTTC | CAISAILAGREQFF
TRBJ2-2 | TRBV5-8 | . | . | 16 | TGTGCCAGCAGCTTGGTTCGAGCAGGGGGGACCGGGGAGCTGTTTTTT | CASSLVRAGGTGELFF
TRBJ1-3 | TRBV5-1 | . | . | 15 | TGCGCCAGCAGCTTGGGGGCAGGTTCCGGAAACACCATATATTTT | CASSLGAGSGNTIYF
TRBJ2-7 | TRBV6-1 | TRBD1 | . | 13 | TGTGCCAGCAGTGCGACAGGGGGCAGCGAGCAGTACTTC | CASSATGGSEQYF
TRBJ2-1 | TRBV14 | . | once | 16 | TGTGCCAGCAGCCAAGTAAGTTCATTGGCGGCCTACCACCTTTTCTTC | CASSQVSSLAAYHLFF
TRBJ2-7 | TRBV6-6 | TRBD1 | . | 14 | TGTGCCAGCAGACCCGGGACAGGGATGGGCGAGCAGTACTTC | CASRPGTGMGEQYF
TRBJ2-2 | TRBV5-1 | TRBD2 | once | 15 | TGCGCCAGCAGCCAAGGACTAGCGGGAGCCGGGGAGCTGTTTTTT | CASSQGLAGAGELFF
TRBJ1-2 | TRBV18 | TRBD1 | . | 17 | TGTGCCAGCTCACCACCCGGGGTCGGGGGACAGTACCATGGCTACACCTTC | CASSPPGVGGQYHGYTF
TRBJ2-1 | TRBV2 | TRBD2 | . | 18 | TGTGCCAGCAGCCCGGGACTAGCGGGATTTAGCTCCTACAATGAGCAGTTCTTC | CASSPGLAGFSSYNEQFF
TRBJ2-5 | TRBV9 | TRBD2 | . | 14 | TGTGCCAGCAGCGTAGAACTAGCGGGAGAGACCCAGTACTTC | CASSVELAGETQYF
TRBJ1-2 | TRBV19 | TRBD1 | few | 14 | TGTGCCAGTAGTACCCCGGGACAGAACTATGGCTACACCTTC | CASSTPGQNYGYTF
TRBJ1-1 | TRBV9 | . | . | 14 | TGTGCCAGCAGCGTAGGGGCCGAGGGCCTGTTGGCTTTCTTT | CASSVGAEGLLAFF
TRBJ2-3 | TRBV19 | . | . | 14 | TGTGCCAGTAGGACCGAAGAGGGCACAGATACGCAGTATTTT | CASRTEEGTDTQYF
TRBJ2-6 | TRBV11-2 | . | . | 15 | TGTGCCAGCAGCTTCAGCGCCTCTGGGGCCAACGTCCTGACTTTC | CASSFSASGANVLTF
TRBJ1-1 | TRBV19 | . | . | 14 | TGTGCCAGTAGTATAGGGACACCGAACACTGAAGCTTTCTTT | CASSIGTPNTEAFF
TRBJ1-5 | TRBV12-5 | TRBD1 | . | 17 | TGTGCTAGTGGTTTAGAGAGACAGATCGACAGGGTTCAGCCCCAGCATTTT | CASGLERQIDRVQPQHF
TRBJ2-1 | TRBV18 | TRBD2 | once | 16 | TGTGCCAGCTCACGCCCCGGGACTAGCGGTTACAATGAGCAGTTCTTC | CASSRPGTSGYNEQFF
TRBJ1-3 | TRBV27 | TRBD1 | once | 15 | TGTGCCAGCAGTCTGACAGGGTACTCTGGAAACACCATATATTTT | CASSLTGYSGNTIYF
TRBJ2-3 | TRBV5-1 | . | . | 15 | TGCGCCAGCAGCTTTTCAGGGTTGGGTACAGATACGCAGTATTTT | CASSFSGLGTDTQYF
TRBJ2-3 | TRBV5-1 | TRBD1 | . | 14 | TGCGCCAGCGCACAGGGGGGCGTGGCAGATACGCAGTATTTT | CASAQGGVADTQYF
TRBJ1-2 | TRBV7-2 | . | . | 16 | TGTGCCAGCAGCTTAATTTTGGAGACAGGTTCGGGTGGCTACACCTTC | CASSLILETGSGGYTF
TRBJ1-5 | TRBV2 | TRBD1 | . | 16 | TGTGCCAGCAGTCGGGGGATAACAGGGGGCGGTCAGCCCCAGCATTTT | CASSRGITGGGQPQHF
TRBJ1-1 | TRBV25-1 | . | . | 14 | TGTGCCAGCAGTGATGATAGGGGCAACACTGAAGCTTTCTTT | CASSDDRGNTEAFF
TRBJ1-5 | TRBV19 | TRBD1 | . | 14 | TGTGCCAGTAGTAGGGACAGGGGCTACCAGCCCCAGCATTTT | CASSRDRGYQPQHF
TRBJ2-7 | TRBV29-1 | TRBD1 | . | 14 | TGCAGCGTTCGAGTCGGGACAGGGACCTACGAGCAGTACTTC | CSVRVGTGTYEQYF
TRBJ2-3 | TRBV5-1 | TRBD2 | . | 17 | TGCGCCAGCAGCTTGGTGCGGGGTTCGGGAGGGACAGATACGCAGTATTTT | CASSLVRGSGGTDTQYF
TRBJ1-2 | TRBV6-5 | . | . | 14 | TGTGCCAGCAGTTACTCGGACAGCCGTTATGGCTACACCTTC | CASSYSDSRYGYTF
TRBJ2-5 | TRBV28 | TRBD2 | once | 16 | TGTGCCAGCACCGATTTTCGAGCGGGAGCAAGAGAGACCCAGTACTTC | CASTDFRAGARETQYF
TRBJ2-1 | TRBV1 | . | . | 15 | TGCACCAGCAGCCAACTGAGCGGGAGGGCGGGTGAGCAGTTCTTC | CTSSQLSGRAGEQFF
TRBJ2-5 | TRBV5-4 | . | once | 15 | TGTGCCAGCAGCTTGAAGGTCGGGGTCCAAGAGACCCAGTACTTC | CASSLKVGVQETQYF
TRBJ1-5 | TRBV18 | . | . | 17 | TGTGTCAGCTCACCAAAAGACCCGAGGATACGCAATCAGCCCCAGCATTTT | CVSSPKDPRIRNQPQHF
TRBJ2-7 | TRBV27 | . | few | 15 | TGTGCCAGCAGGACTGGGACACCCTTGGCCTACGAGCAGTACTTC | CASRTGTPLAYEQYF
TRBJ1-5 | TRBV11-2 | . | . | 14 | TGTGCCAGCTCTAGGGGAGGGGGGAATCAGCCCCAGCATTTT | CASSRGGGNQPQHF
TRBJ1-3 | TRBV5-1 | . | . | 14 | TGCGCCAGCAGCTTAGCGGCCTCTGGAAACACCATATATTTT | CASSLAASGNTIYF
TRBJ2-5 | TRBV2 | TRBD2 | . | 15 | TGTGCCAGCAGCCCCCCACTAGCGGGAAGGGAGACCCAGTACTTC | CASSPPLAGRETQYF
TRBJ2-7 | TRBV7-2 | TRBD2 | . | 17 | TGTGCCAGCAGCCGGACTAGCGGGAGAGCATATGACTACGAGCAGTACTTC | CASSRTSGRAYDYEQYF
TRBJ1-1 | TRBV29-1 | TRBD1 | . | 13 | TGCAGCGCACGGGACAGGGTGAACACTGAAGCTTTCTTT | CSARDRVNTEAFF
TRBJ2-1 | TRBV19 | TRBD2 | . | 14 | TGTGCCAGTAGTGTGGGGACTAGCCGACCTGAGCAGTTCTTC | CASSVGTSRPEQFF
TRBJ2-1 | TRBV10-3 | TRBD2 | . | 16 | TGTGCCATCAGTGAGTCGAAGGCGGGAGGGGGCAATGAGCAGTTCTTC | CAISESKAGGGNEQFF
TRBJ2-7 | TRBV7-2 | TRBD2 | once | 16 | TGTGCCAGCAGCTTCTACGGGACTAGCGGGAGATACGAGCAGTACTTC | CASSFYGTSGRYEQYF
TRBJ2-7 | TRBV10-3 | . | . | 13 | TGTGCCATCAGTGAAACTGGTTACTACGGGCAGTACTTC | CAISETGYYGQYF
TRBJ1-3 | TRBV30 | TRBD1 | . | 15 | TGTGCCTGGAGTGTCCGGGGACAGTCTGGAAACACCATATATTTT | CAWSVRGQSGNTIYF
TRBJ2-3 | TRBV7-2 | TRBD2 | . | 17 | TGTGCCAGCAGTCCCTCCGGACTAGCGGGTAGCACAGATACGCAGTATTTT | CASSPSGLAGSTDTQYF
TRBJ2-3 | TRBV9 | TRBD2 | . | 17 | TGTGCCAGCAGCGTAGCTCCCGCTAGCGGGAGAGCAGATACGCAGTATTTT | CASSVAPASGRADTQYF
TRBJ2-1 | TRBV4-3 | TRBD2 | . | 15 | TGCGCCAGCAGCCAAGAACTAGCGGCTCCCAATGAGCAGTTCTTC | CASSQELAAPNEQFF
TRBJ2-5 | TRBV30 | TRBD1 | . | 15 | TGTGCCTGGAGTAACCCCGGCGACAGGGGAGAGACCCAGTACTTC | CAWSNPGDRGETQYF
TRBJ2-5 | TRBV2 | TRBD2 | . | 15 | TGTGCCAGCAGTGTACCGAGCGGGATTGCGGAGACCCAGTACTTC | CASSVPSGIAETQYF
TRBJ2-2 | TRBV6-5 | . | once | 14 | TGTGCCAGCAAAAAGACCTACGCGGCCGGGGAGCTGTTTTTT | CASKKTYAAGELFF
TRBJ2-5 | TRBV10-1 | . | . | 15 | TGCGCCAGCAGTGATGGAGGGTTTTCACAAGAGACCCAGTACTTC | CASSDGGFSQETQYF
TRBJ2-7 | TRBV9 | TRBD2 | . | 14 | TGTGCCAGCAGCGTGGGACTAGCGGGAGGGGTGCAGTACTTC | CASSVGLAGGVQYF
TRBJ1-5 | TRBV5-6 | TRBD1 | . | 14 | TGTGCCAGCCGCAGGACAGGGATCAATCAGCCCCAGCATTTT | CASRRTGINQPQHF
TRBJ2-3 | TRBV4-1 | . | . | 15 | TGCGCCAGCAGCCAAGTTTGGCAGTTCACAGATACGCAGTATTTT | CASSQVWQFTDTQYF
TRBJ2-3 | TRBV11-2 | TRBD2 | . | 14 | TGTGCCAGCAGCCGTAGCGGGAGCGCAGATACGCAGTATTTT | CASSRSGSADTQYF